This TCR beta chain is drawn from a study of identical twins. Points from the study as a whole: The analysis was cross-sectional rather than longitudinal within donors.

A remark on this clonotype: Its antigen is unidentified.

A template switching step contributed a universal primer site, while unique molecular identifiers were present in the cDNA. Each CDR3 protein is one row after TCRdb ran MiXCR on the 5' RACE reads. The sample has 430,000 or so distinct CDR3 sequences; more than 20% are singletons. The junction had 5 bases not matched to a gene; V was cut back by 3 bases and J by 5 bases. Germline V lookup: CDR1 ENHRY, CDR2 SYGVKD. This CDR3 is 14 amino acids long. The same specimen was also included in a second study, on T cells expressing NK-cell markers. That investigation notes: Among eight sequenced donors, seven carried HCMV seropositivity while one was seronegative. Alpha-beta TCR T cells were the sole sorting target in several experiments, owing to an anti-gamma-delta TCR antibody.

Sequencing was done on a sample of CD4+ T cells sorted from blood. The TCR was taken from a woman aged 18-35 years in good health. The chain carries TRBV10-3 and TRBJ1-1, with 8 bases lining up with TRBD1. The DNA of the CDR3 is TGTGCCATCAGTGAACAGGGGGGGACTACTGAAGCTTTCTTT. Translation: CAISEQGGTTEAFF.